These 15 T cell receptor beta chains came from one sample sequenced in a study of T-cell memory formation after mild COVID-19. TCRdb re-called the 5' RACE reads with MiXCR, one entry per CDR3 protein. Of about 430,000 distinct CDR3 sequences in the sample, roughly 18% were seen once. What was sequenced was PBMCs or a T cell subset sorted from them (not recorded which). These receptors were taken from a man between 18 and 29 years old who had mild COVID-19 (a few samples of this study predate the infection). Cell type and time point are not known.

The V gene is TRBV2, the J gene TRBJ2-2; possibly TRBD1 for D (8 bases). The CDR3 has 15 amino acids. The V and J ends lost 8 bases and 7 bases respectively, with 20 bases between them. Germline V CDR1 and CDR2: SNHLY, FYNNEI. This CDR3 reads CASEPFTGGGGELFF. Written as DNA, the CDR3 is TGTGCCAGCGAGCCCTTTACAGGGGGGGGCGGGGAGCTGTTTTTT.

J is TRBJ2-7 and V is TRBV12-5; TRBD1 is a possible D gene (6 bases). The CDR3 sequence is 14 residues long. Trimming took off 7 bases at V and 2 bases at J, with 15 bases between the two ends. The germline CDR1 and CDR2 sequences are LGHNT and FRNRAP. In nucleotides, the CDR3 is TGTGCTAGTGCCTTCCACGACAGGCCCTACGAGCAGTACGTC. Translation: CASAFHDRPYEQYV.

This clonotype was counted a few times. J is TRBJ2-1 and V is TRBV2; D call uncertain. Per germline, CDR1 SNHLY and CDR2 FYNNEI. The CDR3 spans 15 residues. V was clipped by 5 bases and J by 2 bases, with 13 bases between them. The CDR3 loop is CASSRALLPYNEQFF. CDR3 nucleotide sequence: TGTGCCAGCAGTAGGGCCTTACTGCCCTACAATGAGCAGTTCTTC.

This clonotype has a handful of counts. The chain links TRBV5-1 to TRBJ2-5; D is unclear. From germline, CDR1 is SGHRS and CDR2 YFSETQ. The CDR3 has 12 amino acids. V was trimmed by 4 bases and J by 3 bases, leaving 7 bases between them. The CDR3 coding sequence is TGCGCCAGCAGCCGGAACGAAGAGACCCAGTACTTC. This sequence encodes CASSRNEETQYF.

The chain carries TRBV7-2 and TRBJ2-7; the match to TRBD2 covers 10 bases. Unmatched junction bases numbered 7, after V lost 7 bases and J lost 4 bases. CDR3 length: 14 amino acids. CDR1 is SGHTA, CDR2 FQGNSA, per germline. CDR3 sequence reads: CASNPAGGPYEQYF. For the CDR3, the DNA is TGTGCCAGCAACCCAGCGGGGGGGCCGTACGAGCAGTACTTC.

This clonotype occurred a few times. The chain recombines TRBV6-6 with TRBJ2-7; 9 bases match TRBD2. This CDR3 region has 19 residues. CDR1 is MNHNY, CDR2 SVGAGI, per germline (reference sequence). Unmatched junction bases numbered 13, after V lost 0 bases and J lost 1 base. DNA of the CDR3: TGTGCCAGCAGTTACTCGATGGCAGCGGGGGGCGGATTATCCTACGAGCAGTACTTC. It yields the protein CASSYSMAAGGGLSYEQYF.

The rearrangement uses TRBV12-3 or TRBV12-4 and TRBJ1-2; the D gene is possibly TRBD1 (5 bases). The CDR3 extends over 10 amino acids. Trimming took 5 bases from V and 14 from J, leaving 12 bases between them. The CDR3 coding sequence is TGTGCCAGCAGTGGGGGGAAACAAACCTTC. It translates to CASSGGKQTF.

V and J are TRBV11-1 and TRBJ2-5; 7 nucleotides line up with TRBD1. CDR3 length: 15 residues. J gave up 4 bases and V 5 bases, and 10 bases lay outside the gene matches. CDR1 SGHAT and CDR2 FQDESV come from the germline V gene (reference sequence). The CDR3 DNA reads as TGTGCCAGCAGCCCCCTCTTAGGGGGCCGAGAGACCCAGTACTTC. Amino acids: CASSPLLGGRETQYF.

V is TRBV6-2 or TRBV6-3 and J is TRBJ2-3, with D maybe TRBD1 (5 bases). Germline-derived CDR1 and CDR2 are MNHEY and SVGEGT. Trimming cost V 2 bases and J 6 bases, with 9 bases left between them. The CDR3 runs to 13 residues. The CDR3 DNA reads TGTGCCAGCAGTTACGGGGCGCGGGATACGCAGTATTTT. It specifies CASSYGARDTQYF.

CDR3 residues: CASSLGGQGAYEQYF. The CDR3 region has the DNA TGTGCCAGCAGCTTAGGCGGACAGGGGGCTTACGAGCAGTACTTC. The rearrangement links TRBV7-9 to TRBJ2-7, with 11 positions matching TRBD1. Losses at the gene ends were 1 base for V and 4 bases for J; bases not matched to a gene: 3. Germline CDR1 SEHNR, CDR2 FQNEAQ (reference sequence). The CDR3 is made up of 15 amino acids.

The table lists this clonotype with many counts. The V gene is TRBV10-3, the J gene TRBJ2-3, with TRBD2 as a possible D gene (7 bases). The V gene's germline CDR1 is ENHRY and CDR2 SYGVKD. The CDR3 loop spans 11 amino acids. The V end was cut by 8 bases, the J end by 6 bases, with 9 bases between. CDR3 nucleotide sequence: TGTGCCATCGGGGGGGCGGATACGCAGTATTTT. Translation gives CAIGGADTQYF.

The genes are TRBV4-2 and TRBJ2-5; 10 bases line up with TRBD2. The germline V gene has CDR1 LGHNA and CDR2 YNFKEQ. The CDR3 covers 16 residues. Germline trimming cut 0 bases from V and 7 bases from J; bases unmatched to any gene: 8. CDR3 nucleotide sequence: TGTGCCAGCAGCCAAGATCTTTCTAGCGGGGGACGGACCCAGTACTTC. This sequence encodes CASSQDLSSGGRTQYF.

This clonotype appeared a few times. The chain carries TRBV9 and TRBJ2-3; TRBD2 might be the D (5 bases). This CDR3 comprises 15 residues. Trimming shortened V by 0 bases and J by 8 bases, and 16 bases separated the two germline ends. The germline gives CDR1 SGDLS, CDR2 YYNGEE. The chain's CDR3 is CASSVGVATDATQYF. The CDR3 DNA sequence: TGTGCCAGCAGCGTAGGTGTAGCGACCGACGCTACGCAGTATTTT. Together with reference TRBV9 and TRBJ2-3, the CDR3 gives the full variable domain: DSGVTQTPKHLITATGQRVTLRCSPRSGDLSVYWYQQSLDQGLQFLIQYYNGEERAKGNILERFSAQQFPDLHSELNLSSLELGDSALYFCASSVGVATDATQYFGPGTRLTVL.

This rearrangement joins TRBV7-3 to TRBJ2-2; no clear D. V lost 5 bases, J lost 7 bases, and 17 bases lay in between. CDR3 length: 15 residues. Germline V gives CDR1 SGHTA, CDR2 FQGTGA. The CDR3 DNA follows: TGTGCCAGCAGCCCCCGCCCTCCGCCCGGCGGGGAGCTGTTTTTT. Residues: CASSPRPPPGGELFF.

The sample holds a few counts of this clonotype. The rearrangement links TRBV30 to TRBJ1-6; D possibly corresponds to TRBD1 (6 bases). CDR3 length: 16 amino acids. Trimming took off 3 bases at V and 14 bases at J, with 26 bases between the two ends. Per the germline V gene, CDR1 is GTSNPN and CDR2 is SVGIG (reference sequence). The DNA for the CDR3 is TGTGCCTGGAGCCGGGGACAAAACCGGCCCTTAAAGTCCCTCCACTTT. Amino acid sequence: CAWSRGQNRPLKSLHF. The variable domain in full, with the rest retrieved from reference TRBV30 and TRBJ1-6, is SQTIHQWPATLVQPVGSPLSLECTVEGTSNPNLYWYRQAAGRGLQLLFYSVGIGQISSEVPQNLSASRPQDRQFILSSKKLLLSDSGFYLCAWSRGQNRPLKSLHFGNGTRLTVT.